The rows below give T cell receptor beta chains drawn from one sample of a study of blood T cell repertoires in COVID-19. Some clones are missing from TCRdb's copy, which holds only in-frame ones; the method was immunoSEQ multiplex PCR. The sample has 110,000 or so clones, roughly 80% seen once. The sequencing input was peripheral blood. The receptor source for this set is a man aged 45 to 65 with acute or convalescent COVID-19. Each CDR3 is given with its conserved first and last residue. Each record gives: D gene, V gene, CDR3 protein. A D gene is named only where the DNA matches it firmly.

. TRBV5-5 CASSFSGGGGTEAFF
. TRBV5-1 CASSLAGEALGSPLHF
. TRBV5-6 CASSLEGTGYEQYF
TRBD1 TRBV28 CASTKPGGKGLRNTEAFF
. TRBV5-4 CASSPRGLNTEAFF
TRBD1 TRBV7-9 CASSSTTGGSTEQYF
. TRBV2 CASSEVLRDNEQYF
TRBD1 TRBV28 CASSPPGTVIQPQHF
. TRBV28 CASSPDPGYEKLFF
TRBD2 TRBV6-5 CASSRTSLYNEQFF
TRBD1 TRBV2 CASTGQGANQPQHF
TRBD1 TRBV10-3 CAIRMTGVGDTQYF
. TRBV3-1/TRBV3-2 CASSQAQQPKVLTF
. TRBV5-4 CASSPDMNTEAFF
TRBD1 TRBV19 CASSPGTAYNSPLHF
TRBD1 TRBV11-1 CASSLGDRGNTGELFF
TRBD1 TRBV15 CATSRDLQGVPFLAKNIQYF
TRBD2 TRBV19 CASSPLTGGLAGQETQYF
TRBD1 TRBV5-4 CASSLQGTGGSGNTIYF
. TRBV7-8 CASSPGQRGNQPQHF
TRBD1 TRBV9 CASSVADRGPEAFF
TRBD1 TRBV6-5 CASKRDRGNSPLHF
TRBD2 TRBV7-8 CASSSHSTSGGSVDTQYF
. TRBV28 CACRGVTYEQYF
TRBD1 TRBV28 CASRRGRVTGELFF
. TRBV6-1 CASSEVQSTDTQYF
. TRBV6-1 CASSEALIGSASGNTIYF
. TRBV5-1 CASSLDPGTVGTRVSYTQYF
TRBD2 TRBV7-3 CASSAGLAGGPANEQFF
TRBD1 TRBV5-4 CASSSRTGAGNTIYF
TRBD1 TRBV7-8 CASSLAGQGWNTEAFF
. TRBV21-1 CASSKVRGGRPYNEQFF
. TRBV12-3/TRBV12-4 CASSFLPDYGYTF
. TRBV5-1 CASSLGGSYNSPLHF
TRBD1 TRBV7-6 CASSRDRGYSPLHF
. TRBV7-3 CASSLRGDQGEAFF
. TRBV1 CTSGQGAPPGELFF
TRBD2 TRBV19 CASTSPGGRTGELFF
. TRBV13 CASSFPGLSGYTF
. TRBV7-2 CASSLGGLQFF